The clone carrying this T cell receptor beta chain was counted only a few times. The source of the sample is a study of spatial heterogeneity in lung cancer. Trimming took 0 bases from V and 4 from J, leaving 6 bases between them. Germline V gene sequence: CDR1 ENHRY, CDR2 SYGVKD. The CDR3 consists of 14 residues. Sample time point: sample taken at primary tumor resection. Sequencing of whole RNA from tumor, nontumor lung or frozen PBMC involved no sorting. In TCRdb, the 5' RACE reads were re-called with MiXCR into one record per CDR3 protein. Seen here are around 45,000 distinct CDR3 sequences, about 10% observed once, and the top ten hold 42%.

The material sequenced was PBMCs, taken at surgery. The TCR comes from a female donor with early-stage non-small cell lung cancer. The chain recombines TRBV10-3 with TRBJ2-2; D is unclear. The CDR3 is CAISESGVTGELFF. DNA of the CDR3: TGTGCCATCAGTGAGTCCGGAGTCACCGGGGAGCTGTTTTTT.